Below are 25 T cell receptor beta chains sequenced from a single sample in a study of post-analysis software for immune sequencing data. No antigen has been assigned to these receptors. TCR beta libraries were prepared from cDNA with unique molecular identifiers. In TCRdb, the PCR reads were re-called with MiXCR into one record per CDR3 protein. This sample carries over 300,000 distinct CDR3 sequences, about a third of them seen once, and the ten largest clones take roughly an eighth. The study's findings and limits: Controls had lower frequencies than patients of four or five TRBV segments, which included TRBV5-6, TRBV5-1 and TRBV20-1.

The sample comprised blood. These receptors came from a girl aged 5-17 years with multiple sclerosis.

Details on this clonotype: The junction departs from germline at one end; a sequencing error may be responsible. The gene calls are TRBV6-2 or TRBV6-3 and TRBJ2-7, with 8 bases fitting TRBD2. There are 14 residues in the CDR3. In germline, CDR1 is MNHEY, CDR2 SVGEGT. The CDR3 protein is CASSKVAGLYGQYF. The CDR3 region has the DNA TGTGCCAGCAGTAAAGTAGCGGGGCTCTACGGGCAGTACTTC.

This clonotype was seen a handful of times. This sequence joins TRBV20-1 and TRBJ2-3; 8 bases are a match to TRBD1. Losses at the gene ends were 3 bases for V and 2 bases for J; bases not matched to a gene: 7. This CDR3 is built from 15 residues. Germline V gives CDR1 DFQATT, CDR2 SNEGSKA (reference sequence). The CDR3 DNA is TGCAGTGCTAGGTGGTTACAGGGGGACACAGATACGCAGTATTTT. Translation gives CSARWLQGDTDTQYF.

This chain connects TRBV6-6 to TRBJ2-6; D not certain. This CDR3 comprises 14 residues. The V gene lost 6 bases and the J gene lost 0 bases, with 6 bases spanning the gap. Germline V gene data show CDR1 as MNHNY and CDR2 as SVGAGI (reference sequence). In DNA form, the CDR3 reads TGTGCCAGCAGCGTCGCCTCTGGGGCCAACGTCCTGACTTTC. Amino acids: CASSVASGANVLTF.

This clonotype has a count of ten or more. The CDR3 sequence: CASGTGTGGGETQYF. In nucleotides, the CDR3 is TGTGCTAGCGGGACCGGGACAGGGGGCGGAGAGACCCAGTACTTC. The rearrangement uses TRBV7-7 and TRBJ2-5, with 12 bases lining up with TRBD1. The CDR3 has 15 residues. Per germline, CDR1 SSHAT and CDR2 FNYEAQ (reference sequence).

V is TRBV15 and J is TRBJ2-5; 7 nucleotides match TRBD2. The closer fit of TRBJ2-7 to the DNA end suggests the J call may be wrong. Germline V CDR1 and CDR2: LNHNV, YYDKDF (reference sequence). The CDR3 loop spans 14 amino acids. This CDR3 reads CATSSGGKGNEQYF. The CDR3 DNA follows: TGTGCCACCAGCAGCGGGGGGAAGGGGAACGAGCAGTACTTC.

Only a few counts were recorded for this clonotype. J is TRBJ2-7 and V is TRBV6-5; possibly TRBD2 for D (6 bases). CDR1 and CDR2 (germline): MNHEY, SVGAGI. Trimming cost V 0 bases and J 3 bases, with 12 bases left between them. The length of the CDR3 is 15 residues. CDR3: CASSYSYGGNYEQYF. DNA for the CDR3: TGTGCCAGCAGTTACTCGTATGGAGGGAACTACGAGCAGTACTTC.

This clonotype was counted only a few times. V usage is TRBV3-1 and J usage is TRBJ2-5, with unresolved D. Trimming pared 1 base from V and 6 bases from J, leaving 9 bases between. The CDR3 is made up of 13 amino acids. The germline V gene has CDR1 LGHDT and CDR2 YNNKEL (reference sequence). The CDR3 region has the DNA TGTGCCAGCAGCCAAGGGAGAGGAAAGACCCAGTACTTC. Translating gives CASSQGRGKTQYF.

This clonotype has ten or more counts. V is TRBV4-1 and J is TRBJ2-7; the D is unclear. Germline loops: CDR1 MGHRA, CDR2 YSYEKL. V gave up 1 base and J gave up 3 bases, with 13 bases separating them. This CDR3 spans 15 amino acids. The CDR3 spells CASSQVTDNVYEQYF. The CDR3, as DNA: TGCGCCAGCAGCCAAGTTACCGATAACGTCTACGAGCAGTACTTC.

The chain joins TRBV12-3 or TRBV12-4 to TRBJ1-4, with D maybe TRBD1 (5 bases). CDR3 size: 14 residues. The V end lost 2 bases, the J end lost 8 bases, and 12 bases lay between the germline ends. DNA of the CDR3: TGTGCCAGCAGTTTAAATGGGGACGAGGAAAAACTGTTTTTT. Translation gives CASSLNGDEEKLFF.

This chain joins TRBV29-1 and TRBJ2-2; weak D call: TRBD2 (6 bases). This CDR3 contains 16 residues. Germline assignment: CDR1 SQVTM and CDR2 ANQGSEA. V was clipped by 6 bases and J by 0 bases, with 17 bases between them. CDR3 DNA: TGCAGCGTCCAAGGGGACTTAAACGCGAACACCGGGGAGCTGTTTTTT. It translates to CSVQGDLNANTGELFF.

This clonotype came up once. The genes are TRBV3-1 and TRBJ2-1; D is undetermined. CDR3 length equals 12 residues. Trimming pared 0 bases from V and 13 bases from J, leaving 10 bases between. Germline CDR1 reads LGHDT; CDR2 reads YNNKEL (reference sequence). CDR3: CASSQDQETQFF. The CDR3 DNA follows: TGTGCCAGCAGCCAAGATCAAGAGACCCAGTTCTTC.

CDR3 amino acids: CSARDLGQGRETQYF. Here the CDR3 DNA reads TGCAGTGCTAGAGATTTAGGGCAGGGTAGGGAGACCCAGTACTTC. The genes are TRBV20-1 and TRBJ2-4; weak D call: TRBD1 (5 bases). The better agreement between TRBJ2-5 and the DNA end casts doubt on the J call. CDR3 length: 15 amino acids. The germline gives CDR1 DFQATT, CDR2 SNEGSKA (reference sequence).

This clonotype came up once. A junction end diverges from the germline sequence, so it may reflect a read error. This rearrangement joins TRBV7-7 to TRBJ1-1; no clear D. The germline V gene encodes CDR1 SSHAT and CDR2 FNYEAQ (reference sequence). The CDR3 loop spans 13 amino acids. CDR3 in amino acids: CASSQTTYTEAFF. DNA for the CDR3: TGTGCTAGCAGCCAGACCACCTACACTGAAGCTTTCTTT.

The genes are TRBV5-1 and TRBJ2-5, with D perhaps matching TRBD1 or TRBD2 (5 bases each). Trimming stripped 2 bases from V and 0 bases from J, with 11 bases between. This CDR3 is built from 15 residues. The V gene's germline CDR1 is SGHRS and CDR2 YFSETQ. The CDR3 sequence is CASSFGHGNQETQYF. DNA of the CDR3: TGCGCCAGCAGCTTCGGACACGGGAACCAAGAGACCCAGTACTTC.

The DNA for the CDR3 is TGTGCCAGCAGCCAAGGACTAGCGGGAAGAAAGACCCAGTACTTC. Residues: CASSQGLAGRKTQYF. The chain carries TRBV3-1 and TRBJ2-5; 11 nucleotides line up with TRBD2. This CDR3 comprises 15 residues. From germline, CDR1 is LGHDT and CDR2 YNNKEL (reference sequence). V lost 1 base and J lost 6; bases outside the gene matches: 4.

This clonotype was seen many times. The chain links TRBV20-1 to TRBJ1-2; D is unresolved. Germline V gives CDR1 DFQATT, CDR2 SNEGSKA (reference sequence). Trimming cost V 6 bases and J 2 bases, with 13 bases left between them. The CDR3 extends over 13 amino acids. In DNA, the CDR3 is TGCAGTGCCGTCCCACGAGGGAACTATGGCTACACCTTC. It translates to CSAVPRGNYGYTF.

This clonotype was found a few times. This CDR3 reads CASTFSGRSNTEAFF. The CDR3 DNA sequence: TGTGCCAGCACCTTTAGCGGCAGGTCGAACACTGAAGCTTTCTTT. This sequence joins TRBV12-3 or TRBV12-4 and TRBJ1-1; D ambiguous. The CDR3 consists of 15 residues. V was shortened by 7 bases and J by 1 base, with 16 bases between the two germline ends.

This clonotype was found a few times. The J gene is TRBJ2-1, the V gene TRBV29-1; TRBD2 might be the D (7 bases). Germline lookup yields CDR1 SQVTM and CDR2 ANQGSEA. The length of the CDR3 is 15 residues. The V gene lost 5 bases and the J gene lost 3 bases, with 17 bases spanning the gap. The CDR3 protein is CSVPRAGAVYNEQFF. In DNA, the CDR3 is TGCAGCGTTCCGAGGGCGGGGGCCGTCTACAATGAGCAGTTCTTC.

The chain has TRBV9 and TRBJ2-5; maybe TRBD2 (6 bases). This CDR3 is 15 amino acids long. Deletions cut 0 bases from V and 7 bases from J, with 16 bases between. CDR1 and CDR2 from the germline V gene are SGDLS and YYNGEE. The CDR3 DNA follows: TGTGCCAGCAGCGTAGGGGACTCCTCTCTTGGGACCCAGTACTTC. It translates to CASSVGDSSLGTQYF.

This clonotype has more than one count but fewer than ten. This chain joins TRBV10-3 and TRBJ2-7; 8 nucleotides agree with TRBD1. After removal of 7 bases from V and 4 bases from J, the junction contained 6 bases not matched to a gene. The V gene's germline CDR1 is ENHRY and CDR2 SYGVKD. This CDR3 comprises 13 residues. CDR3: CAINPGQDYEQYF. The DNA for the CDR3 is TGTGCCATCAATCCGGGACAGGATTACGAGCAGTACTTC.

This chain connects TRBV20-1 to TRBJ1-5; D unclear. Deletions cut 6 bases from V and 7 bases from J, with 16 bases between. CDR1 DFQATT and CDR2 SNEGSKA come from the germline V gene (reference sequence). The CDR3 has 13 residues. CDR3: CSATQQHGQPQHF. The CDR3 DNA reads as TGCAGTGCCACCCAGCAGCATGGGCAGCCCCAGCATTTT.

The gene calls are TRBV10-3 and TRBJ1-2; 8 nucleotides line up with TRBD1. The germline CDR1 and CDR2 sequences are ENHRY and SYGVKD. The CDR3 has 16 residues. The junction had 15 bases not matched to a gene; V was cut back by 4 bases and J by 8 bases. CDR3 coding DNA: TGTGCCATCAGTGGCCGACAGGGGCTTACGGCGAGCGGCTACACCTTC. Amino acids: CAISGRQGLTASGYTF.

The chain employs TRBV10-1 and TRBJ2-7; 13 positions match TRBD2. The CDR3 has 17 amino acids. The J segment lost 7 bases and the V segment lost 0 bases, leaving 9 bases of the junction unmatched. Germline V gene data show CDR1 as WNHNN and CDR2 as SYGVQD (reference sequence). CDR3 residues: CASSESTSGGRFREQYF. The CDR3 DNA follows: TGCGCCAGCAGTGAGTCGACTAGCGGGGGGCGTTTTCGGGAGCAGTACTTC.

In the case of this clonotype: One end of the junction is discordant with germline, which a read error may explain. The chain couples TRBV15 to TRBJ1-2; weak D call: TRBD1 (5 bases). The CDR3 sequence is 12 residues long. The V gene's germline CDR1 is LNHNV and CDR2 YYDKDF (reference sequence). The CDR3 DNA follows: TGTGCCACCCGCAGGGACAACTATGGCTACACCTTC. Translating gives CATRRDNYGYTF.

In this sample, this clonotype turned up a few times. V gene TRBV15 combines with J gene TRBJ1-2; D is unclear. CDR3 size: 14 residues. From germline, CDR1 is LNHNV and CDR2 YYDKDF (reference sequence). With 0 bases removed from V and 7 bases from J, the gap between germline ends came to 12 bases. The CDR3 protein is CATSRDLQAPGYTF. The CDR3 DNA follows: TGTGCCACCAGCAGAGATCTGCAGGCACCTGGCTACACCTTC.